A single sample is the source of the 19 T cell receptor beta chains below, sequenced in a study of blood T cell repertoires in COVID-19. Repertoires were generated with immunoSEQ multiplex PCR, while TCRdb's copy carries only in-frame clones and drops some. The sample carries approximately 90,000 clones, more than 70% recorded once. The sample consisted of peripheral blood. The receptors here all came from a human donor with acute or convalescent COVID-19. The donor label of this sample is uncertain.

This rearrangement joins TRBV27 to TRBJ1-5; 7 bases align to TRBD1. Trimming removed 3 bases from V and 1 base from J; junction bases left unmatched: 6. Germline V gives CDR1 MNHEY, CDR2 SMNVEV (reference sequence). The CDR3 sequence is 16 residues long. CDR3 protein: CASSFRGTDSNQPQHF. CDR3 coding DNA: TGTGCCAGCAGTTTTAGGGGGACAGACAGCAATCAGCCCCAGCATTTT.

The chain employs TRBV18 and TRBJ2-7; 7 nucleotides agree with TRBD1. The CDR3 runs to 14 residues. Germline lookup yields CDR1 KGHSH and CDR2 LQKENI. The trim removed 3 bases at V and 4 bases at J, leaving 6 bases unmatched. CDR3 amino acids: CASSPGQVSYEQYF. CDR3 nucleotide sequence: TGTGCCAGCTCACCTGGACAGGTTAGTTACGAGCAGTACTTC.

In regard to this clone: Distinct nucleotide sequences in the sample also encode this CDR3. The chain has TRBV7-3 and TRBJ2-3, with 11 bases lining up with TRBD2. Per the germline V gene, CDR1 is SGHTA and CDR2 is FQGTGA. V trimming: 5 bases; J trimming: 2 bases; junction bases outside the gene matches: 3. The CDR3 spans 15 residues. The CDR3 is CASSQTSGVTDTQYF. The CDR3 DNA reads TGTGCCAGCAGCCAGACTAGCGGGGTCACAGATACGCAGTATTTT.

The CDR3 reads CASSYSKAGGYGDEQFF. The CDR3 coding sequence is TGTGCCAGCAGTTACTCGAAAGCGGGGGGTTACGGGGATGAGCAGTTCTTC. The chain joins TRBV6-2 or TRBV6-3 to TRBJ2-1, with 9 nucleotides matching TRBD2. Germline V gene sequence: CDR1 MNHEY, CDR2 SVGEGT. The CDR3 length is 17 residues. With 0 bases clipped from V and 8 bases from J, the junction kept 11 bases outside the gene matches.

The chain has TRBV19 and TRBJ2-1; perhaps TRBD1 as D (5 bases). Germline V gene sequence: CDR1 LNHDA, CDR2 SQIVND (reference sequence). V lost 8 bases and J lost 6, with 5 bases in between. This CDR3 spans 10 amino acids. For the CDR3, the DNA is TGTGCCAGTGGGGCCAATGAGCAGTTCTTC. Its protein product is CASGANEQFF.

This clone was counted between two and nine times. The V gene is TRBV24-1, the J gene TRBJ2-2, with D perhaps matching TRBD2 (6 bases). Germline CDR1 and CDR2: KGHDR and SFDVKD. The CDR3 spans 12 residues. The V end lost 9 bases, the J end lost 6 bases, and 10 bases lay between the germline ends. DNA for the CDR3: TGTGCCACCGAAAGCGGGTCCGGGGAGCTGTTTTTT. Amino acids: CATESGSGELFF.

The V and J genes are TRBV21-1 and TRBJ2-7; TRBD2 was called by the table and not checked on the DNA. TRBV21-1 is a known pseudogene. The CDR3 extends over 12 amino acids. DNA of the CDR3: TGTGCCAGCAGCAAGACTAGGCCTGAGCAGTACTTC. As protein: CASSKTRPEQYF.

V gene TRBV5-1 combines with J gene TRBJ2-5, with TRBD1 identical over 7 bases. CDR3 length: 15 residues. The V and J ends lost 8 bases and 2 bases, in that order; junction bases with no gene match: 12. Per germline, CDR1 SGHRS and CDR2 YFSETQ. The CDR3 DNA reads as TGCGCCAGGAGAACAGGGGCGAAAGGGCAAGAGACCCAGTACTTC. Its translation is CARRTGAKGQETQYF.

J is TRBJ2-2 and V is TRBV2; a possible D gene is TRBD1 (6 bases). Per the germline V gene, CDR1 is SNHLY and CDR2 is FYNNEI. Trimming took off 6 bases at V and 5 bases at J, with 13 bases between the two ends. The CDR3 covers 14 residues. The DNA for the CDR3 is TGTGCCAGCAGAAGGGGGATAGGGACCGGGGAGCTGTTTTTT. This gives the protein CASRRGIGTGELFF.

The rearrangement links TRBV7-2 to TRBJ2-1; 15 nucleotides line up with TRBD2. Trimming at V came to 3 bases and at J to 4 bases, leaving 4 bases not matched to a gene. This CDR3 comprises 17 residues. The germline gives CDR1 SGHTA, CDR2 FQGNSA. The CDR3 loop is CASSFRTSGGEYNEQFF. The CDR3 bases are TGTGCCAGCAGCTTTCGGACTAGCGGGGGGGAATACAATGAGCAGTTCTTC.

The rearrangement joins TRBV6-6 to TRBJ1-5, with TRBD1 matching 10 bases. The junction had 4 bases not matched to a gene; V was cut back by 8 bases and J by 3 bases. The CDR3 consists of 14 residues. Looked up from germline, CDR1 is MNHNY and CDR2 is SVGAGI (reference sequence). CDR3 in DNA: TGTGCCAGCCGGACAGGGGGAGACAATCAGCCCCAGCATTTT. Translating gives CASRTGGDNQPQHF.

The CDR3 DNA sequence: TGTGCCAGTAGTTTGGGGACAGGGGGAGGCACTGAAGCTTTCTTT. Protein: CASSLGTGGGTEAFF. The V and J genes are TRBV19 and TRBJ1-1; 11 positions match TRBD1. The V and J ends lost 5 bases and 4 bases, in that order; junction bases with no gene match: 6. The CDR3 spans 15 residues. CDR1 and CDR2 (germline): LNHDA, SQIVND (reference sequence). The variable domain in full, with the rest retrieved from reference TRBV19 and TRBJ1-1, is DGGITQSPKYLFRKEGQNVTLSCEQNLNHDAMYWYRQDPGQGLRLIYYSQIVNDFQKGDIAEGYSVSREKKESFPLTVTSAQKNPTAFYLCASSLGTGGGTEAFFGQGTRLTVV.

J is TRBJ2-2 and V is TRBV7-2, with TRBD1 matching over 8 bases. J gave up 5 bases and V 3 bases, and 8 bases lay outside the gene matches. The CDR3 has 16 residues. Per the germline V gene, CDR1 is SGHTA and CDR2 is FQGNSA. CDR3 loop: CASSLAGTGLTGELFF. The CDR3 nucleotides read TGTGCCAGCAGCTTGGCCGGGACAGGACTAACCGGGGAGCTGTTTTTT.

This rearrangement joins TRBV19 to TRBJ2-7; D possibly corresponds to TRBD1 (6 bases). Trimming took off 4 bases at V and 3 bases at J, with 16 bases between the two ends. The CDR3 spans 15 residues. Germline CDR1 is LNHDA and CDR2 is SQIVND (reference sequence). CDR3 coding DNA: TGTGCCAGTAGTACCGGACAGATCGGAGGCTACGAGCAGTACTTC. Protein sequence: CASSTGQIGGYEQYF.

The chain uses TRBV11-2 and TRBJ2-7; perhaps TRBD2 as D (5 bases). This CDR3 has 14 amino acids. Between the trimmed V and J ends, which lost 2 bases and 4 bases, there was a span of 12 bases. From germline, CDR1 is SGHAT and CDR2 FQNNGV. In nucleotides, the CDR3 is TGTGCCAGCAGCTTATGGGCAGAGCGGTACGAGCAGTACTTC. Protein: CASSLWAERYEQYF. Full variable domain (missing parts from reference TRBV11-2 and TRBJ2-7): EAGVAQSPRYKIIEKRQSVAFWCNPISGHATLYWYQQILGQGPKLLIQFQNNGVVDDSQLPKDRFSAERLKGVDSTLKIQPAKLEDSAVYLCASSLWAERYEQYFGPGTRLTVT.

This clone was recorded once. The chain uses TRBV28 and TRBJ2-5; D is ambiguous. This CDR3 is built from 12 residues. V gave up 3 bases and J gave up 5 bases, with 7 bases separating them. CDR1 and CDR2 (germline): MDHEN, SYDVKM. This CDR3 is CASSFVGETQYF. CDR3 in DNA: TGTGCCAGCAGTTTCGTCGGGGAGACCCAGTACTTC.

The chain links TRBV30 to TRBJ2-7; TRBD2 is a possible D gene (6 bases). CDR1 is GTSNPN, CDR2 SVGIG, per germline (reference sequence). V was shortened by 2 bases and J by 2 bases, with 13 bases between the two germline ends. The length of the CDR3 is 14 residues. CDR3 DNA sequence: TGTGCCTGGAGTCCCGGAGGGCCCCCCTACGAGCAGTACTTC. It encodes CAWSPGGPPYEQYF.

The rearrangement joins TRBV7-9 to TRBJ1-6; 8 bases agree with TRBD1. Trimming took 6 bases from V and 10 from J; bases not matched to a gene: 5. The CDR3 sequence is 13 residues long. Per germline, CDR1 SEHNR and CDR2 FQNEAQ (reference sequence). CDR3: CASSSGQGSPLHF. CDR3 coding DNA: TGTGCCAGCAGTTCCGGACAGGGCTCACCCCTCCACTTT.

The chain combines TRBV20-1 with TRBJ2-2, with 11 bases aligning to TRBD2. V shed 3 bases, J shed 7 bases, and the junction held 10 bases outside the gene matches. The CDR3 runs to 16 residues. Germline V gene data show CDR1 as DFQATT and CDR2 as SNEGSKA (reference sequence). CDR3: CSASSLAGGGGGELFF. The CDR3 coding sequence is TGCAGTGCTAGTAGTCTAGCGGGGGGCGGCGGCGGGGAGCTGTTTTTT.